The entry that follows covers one TCR beta chain sequence. In the PCR, 60 Vbeta and 13 Jbeta primers were used. The data were produced by immunoSEQ multiplex PCR, yet TCRdb's version contains in-frame clones alone and is incomplete. The sample has 150,000 to 200,000 clones, roughly four fifths seen once. Trimming took off 4 bases at V and 1 base at J, with 18 bases between the two ends. Germline V gene sequence: CDR1 SGHTA, CDR2 FQGTGA. The CDR3 is 17 residues long. The data originate from a study of cytomegalovirus exposure and HLA in healthy donors. This sequence was found in a man under 40 in good health and CMV-seronegative. Sequences were obtained from PBMCs. This chain connects TRBV7-3 to TRBJ2-3; a weak D match, TRBD1 (5 bases). The CDR3 nucleotides read TGTGCCAGCAGCTCCAACCCCTTGGGGCACGGCACAGATACGCAGTATTTT. Translation gives CASSSNPLGHGTDTQYF.